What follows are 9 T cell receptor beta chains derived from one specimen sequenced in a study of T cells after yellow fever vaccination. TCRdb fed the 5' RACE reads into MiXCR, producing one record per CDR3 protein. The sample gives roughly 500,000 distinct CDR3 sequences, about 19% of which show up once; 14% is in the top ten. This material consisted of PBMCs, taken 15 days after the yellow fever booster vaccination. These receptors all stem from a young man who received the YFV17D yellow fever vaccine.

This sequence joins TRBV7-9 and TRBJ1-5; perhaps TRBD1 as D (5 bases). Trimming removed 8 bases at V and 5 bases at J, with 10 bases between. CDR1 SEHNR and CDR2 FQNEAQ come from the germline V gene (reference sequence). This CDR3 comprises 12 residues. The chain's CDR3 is CASGRDDQPQHF. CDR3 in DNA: TGTGCCAGCGGCAGGGATGATCAGCCCCAGCATTTT. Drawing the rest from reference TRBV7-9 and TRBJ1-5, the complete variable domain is DTGVSQNPRHKITKRGQNVTFRCDPISEHNRLYWYRQTLGQGPEFLTYFQNEAQLEKSRLLSDRFSAERPKGSFSTLEIQRTEQGDSAMYLCASGRDDQPQHFGDGTRLSIL.

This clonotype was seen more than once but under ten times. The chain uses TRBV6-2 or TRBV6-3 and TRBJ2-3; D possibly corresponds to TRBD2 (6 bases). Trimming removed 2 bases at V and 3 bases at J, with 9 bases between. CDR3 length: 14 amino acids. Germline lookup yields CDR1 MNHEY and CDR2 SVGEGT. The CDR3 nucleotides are TGTGCCAGCAGTTACGGACTACCGACAGATACGCAGTATTTT. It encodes CASSYGLPTDTQYF.

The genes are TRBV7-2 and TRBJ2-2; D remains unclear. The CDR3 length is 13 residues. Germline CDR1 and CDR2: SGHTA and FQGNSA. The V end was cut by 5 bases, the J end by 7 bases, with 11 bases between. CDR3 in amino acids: CASSALTGGELFF. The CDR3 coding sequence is TGTGCCAGCAGCGCCCTAACCGGCGGGGAGCTGTTTTTT.

Here the CDR3 DNA reads TGTGCCAGCACCGACTACAGTAACACTGAAGCTTTCTTT. As protein: CASTDYSNTEAFF. This chain links TRBV6-6 with TRBJ1-1; D unclear. Trimming left V 7 bases short and J 2 bases short, with 11 bases between. This CDR3 is 13 amino acids long. Germline V gives CDR1 MNHNY, CDR2 SVGAGI (reference sequence).

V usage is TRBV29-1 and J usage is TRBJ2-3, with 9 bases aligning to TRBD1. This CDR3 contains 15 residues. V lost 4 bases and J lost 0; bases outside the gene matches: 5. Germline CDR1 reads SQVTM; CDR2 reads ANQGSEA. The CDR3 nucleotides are TGCAGCGTTGTCCGACAGGGGGTTAGCACAGATACGCAGTATTTT. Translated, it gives CSVVRQGVSTDTQYF.

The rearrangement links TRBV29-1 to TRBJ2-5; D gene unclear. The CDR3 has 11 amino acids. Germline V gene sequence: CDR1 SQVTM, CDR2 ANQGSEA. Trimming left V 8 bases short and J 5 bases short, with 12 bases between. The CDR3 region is CSCRKGETQYF. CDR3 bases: TGCAGCTGTAGGAAGGGCGAGACCCAGTACTTC.

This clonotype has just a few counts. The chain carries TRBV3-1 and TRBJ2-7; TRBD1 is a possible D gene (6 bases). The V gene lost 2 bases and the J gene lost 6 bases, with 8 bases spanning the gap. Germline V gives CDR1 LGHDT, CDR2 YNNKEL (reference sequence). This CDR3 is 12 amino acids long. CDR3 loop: CASSQTGSEQYF. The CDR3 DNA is TGTGCCAGCAGCCAAACAGGGAGCGAGCAGTACTTC.

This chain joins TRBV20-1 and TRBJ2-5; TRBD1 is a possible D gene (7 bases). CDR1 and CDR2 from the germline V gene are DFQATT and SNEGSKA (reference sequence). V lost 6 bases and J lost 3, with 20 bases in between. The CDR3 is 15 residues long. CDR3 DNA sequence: TGCAGTGCAGGGGGCCCCGGGACTTTCGAAGAGACCCAGTACTTC. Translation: CSAGGPGTFEETQYF.

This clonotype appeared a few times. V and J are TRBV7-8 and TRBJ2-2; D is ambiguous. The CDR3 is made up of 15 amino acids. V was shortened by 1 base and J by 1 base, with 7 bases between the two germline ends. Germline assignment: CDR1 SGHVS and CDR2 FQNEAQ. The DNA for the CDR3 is TGTGCCAGCAGCTTAGAATTCGGGAACACCGGGGAGCTGTTTTTT. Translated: CASSLEFGNTGELFF. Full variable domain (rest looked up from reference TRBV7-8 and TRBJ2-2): GAGVSQSPRYKVAKRGQDVALRCDPISGHVSLFWYQQALGQGPEFLTYFQNEAQLDKSGLPSDRFFAERPEGSVSTLKIQRTQQEDSAVYLCASSLEFGNTGELFFGEGSRLTVL.